This is a list of T cell receptor beta chains from one sample in a study of OX40 agonist ivuxolimab in advanced cancers. Method: immunoSEQ multiplex PCR; TCRdb's copy keeps in-frame clones and lacks some. The sample lists around 31,000 clones; roughly 89% were seen once. The sequencing used CD4+ or CD8+ T cells sorted from blood, collected in a trial of the OX40 agonist ivuxolimab. Receptor source: an adult with an advanced solid tumor such as melanoma, head and neck, liver or kidney cancer. Both conserved end residues are part of each CDR3. A D gene is named only where the DNA matches it firmly. Expanded clones get a size class; other rows say once, few or many, or leave the size out.

j_gene | v_gene | d_gene | abundance | CDR3nt | CDR3aa
TRBJ2-3 | TRBV9 | NA | NA | TGTGCCAGCAGCGGCCTCACAGATACGCAGTATTTT | CASSGLTDTQYF
TRBJ1-1 | TRBV6-1 | NA | NA | TGTGCCAGCAGTGAAGCGGGGGGCAATGAAGCTTTCTTT | CASSEAGGNEAFF
TRBJ2-5 | TRBV7-9 | NA | NA | TGTGCCAGCAGCTTTATGGGGGTCGGAGAGACCCAGTACTTC | CASSFMGVGETQYF
TRBJ2-7 | TRBV4-2 | NA | NA | TGTGCCAGCAGCCAAGTCCGGGGATACGAGCAGTACTTC | CASSQVRGYEQYF
TRBJ1-3 | TRBV9 | NA | NA | TGTGCCAGCAGCCAGGTGAGCTCTGGAAACACCATATATTTT | CASSQVSSGNTIYF
TRBJ2-2 | TRBV27 | TRBD2 | NA | TGTGCCAGCAGTATATTGGGACTAGCGGGAGTCACCGGGGAGCTGTTTTTT | CASSILGLAGVTGELFF
TRBJ2-1 | TRBV4-1 | TRBD2 | NA | TGCGCCAGCAGCCAAGATATAGGACTAGCGGGGGACAGCTCCTACAATGAGCAGTTCTTC | CASSQDIGLAGDSSYNEQFF
TRBJ1-3 | TRBV5-6 | TRBD1 | once | TGTGCCAGCAGCTTGGAGAGGGGGACAGGGAGAAACACCATATATTTT | CASSLERGTGRNTIYF
TRBJ1-1 | TRBV7-9 | NA | NA | TGTGCCAGCAGCTTAGGTACTGAAGCTTTCTTT | CASSLGTEAFF
TRBJ2-7 | TRBV29-1 | TRBD2 | NA | TGCAGCGCGGATTCTAGCGGGAGCTCCTACGAGCAGTACTTC | CSADSSGSSYEQYF
TRBJ2-7 | TRBV14 | NA | NA | TGTGCCAGCAGCCAAGGTGGTGAGCAGTACTTC | CASSQGGEQYF
TRBJ2-1 | TRBV28 | NA | once | TGTGCCAGCAGTTTATACCCTGGGCGGGCCGAGCAGTTCTTC | CASSLYPGRAEQFF
TRBJ2-5 | TRBV7-9 | NA | NA | TGTGCCAGCAGCTTAGTGCCCGAGGAGACCCAGTACTTC | CASSLVPEETQYF
TRBJ2-1 | TRBV19 | NA | NA | TGTGCCAGTAGTATAGGTTCGGGGTCCTACAATGAGCAGTTCTTC | CASSIGSGSYNEQFF
TRBJ2-2 | TRBV11-2 | NA | NA | TGTGCCAGCAGCTTAGCGACCGGGGAGCTGTTTTTT | CASSLATGELFF
TRBJ2-1 | TRBV27 | TRBD2 | NA | TGTGCCAGCACCTTAACTCCGGGACTAGCGGTAGAGCAGTTCTTC | CASTLTPGLAVEQFF
TRBJ2-3 | TRBV15 | TRBD2 | NA | TGTGCCACCAGCTTATCAGCGGGAGATGTAACAGATACGCAGTATTTT | CATSLSAGDVTDTQYF
TRBJ1-2 | TRBV7-7 | NA | NA | TGTGCCAGCAGCTTAGCGGGCGGAGAAGACGAAAGTGGGGGCTACACCTTC | CASSLAGGEDESGGYTF
TRBJ2-1 | TRBV28 | NA | NA | TGTGCCAGCAGGGTAGTTGCCAGCTCCTACAATGAGCAGTTCTTC | CASRVVASSYNEQFF
TRBJ2-2 | TRBV14 | NA | NA | TGTGCCAGCAGCGAAGAGACCGGGGAGCTGTTTTTT | CASSEETGELFF
TRBJ2-5 | TRBV11-1 | NA | NA | TGTGCCAGCAGCTCGGGACTGGAGACCCAGTACTTC | CASSSGLETQYF
TRBJ1-2 | TRBV6-5 | NA | NA | TGTGCCAGCAGTTACGGGGGCCCTAACTATGGCTACACCTTC | CASSYGGPNYGYTF
TRBJ2-1 | TRBV29-1 | TRBD2 | NA | TGCAGCGTGGGAGGGGACTCCTACAATGAGCAGTTCTTC | CSVGGDSYNEQFF
TRBJ2-7 | TRBV15 | NA | NA | TGTGCCACCAGCAGGCGTGGCGGGACTTCTTACGAGCAGTACTTC | CATSRRGGTSYEQYF
TRBJ2-7 | TRBV11-2 | TRBD1 | NA | TGTGCCAGCAGCTTCCGGACAGGGGCCCACGAGCAGTATTTC | CASSFRTGAHEQYF
TRBJ2-2 | TRBV11-2 | TRBD2 | NA | TGTGCCAGCAGCTGGCCAGGACTAGCGGGGGGGAACACCGGGGAGCTGTTTTTT | CASSWPGLAGGNTGELFF
TRBJ1-1 | TRBV28 | TRBD1 | NA | TGTGCCAGCAGTTCTCCCAGGGGGTTGTGGGCTTTCTTT | CASSSPRGLWAFF
TRBJ2-7 | TRBV6-1 | TRBD2 | NA | TGTGCTTCTGGACTAGCGGGGTCATACGAGCAGTACTTC | CASGLAGSYEQYF
TRBJ2-5 | TRBV2 | TRBD1 | once | TGTGCCAGCAGTTCCCCTGGACAGGGGCACCAAGAGACCCAGTACTTC | CASSSPGQGHQETQYF